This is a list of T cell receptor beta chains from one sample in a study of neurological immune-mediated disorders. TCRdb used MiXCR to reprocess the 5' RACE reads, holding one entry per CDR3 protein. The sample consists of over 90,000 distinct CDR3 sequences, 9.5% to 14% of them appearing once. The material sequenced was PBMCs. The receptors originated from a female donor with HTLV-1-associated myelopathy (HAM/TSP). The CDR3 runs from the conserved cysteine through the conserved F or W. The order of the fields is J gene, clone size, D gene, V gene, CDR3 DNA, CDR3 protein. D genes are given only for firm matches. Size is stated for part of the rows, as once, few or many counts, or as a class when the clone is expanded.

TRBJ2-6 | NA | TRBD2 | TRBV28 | TGTGCCAGCGCTGGGGGGGGGTCCGGGGCCAACGTCCTGACTTTC | CASAGGGSGANVLTF
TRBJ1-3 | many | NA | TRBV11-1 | TGTGCCAGCAGCCCCTGGACAGTCTCTGGAAACACCATATATTTT | CASSPWTVSGNTIYF
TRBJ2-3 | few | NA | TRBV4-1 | TGCGCCAGCAGCCAAGATGGGACTTTCCCTTCGGCAGATACGCAGTATTTT | CASSQDGTFPSADTQYF
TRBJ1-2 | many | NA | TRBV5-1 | TGCGCCAGCAGCTTGATTTCCGCAGGCGGGACTTATGGCTACACCTTC | CASSLISAGGTYGYTF
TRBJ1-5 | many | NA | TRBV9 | TGTGCCAGCAGCGTAGGAATCGGGAGCCAGCCCCAGCATTTT | CASSVGIGSQPQHF
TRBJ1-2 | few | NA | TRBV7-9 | TGTGCCAGCAGCTTCGTCACGGGACACTATGGCTACACCTTC | CASSFVTGHYGYTF
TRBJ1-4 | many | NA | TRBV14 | TGTGCCAGCAGCGCGAGACAGCTCGCCAATGAAAAACTGTTTTTT | CASSARQLANEKLFF
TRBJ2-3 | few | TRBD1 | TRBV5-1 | TGCGCCAGCAGCTACGACCGGGACAGGGGGCTGGATACGCAGTATTTT | CASSYDRDRGLDTQYF
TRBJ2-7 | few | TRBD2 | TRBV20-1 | TGCAGTGCTAGAGACCCCACTAGCGGGGGGATGTACGAGCAGTACTTC | CSARDPTSGGMYEQYF
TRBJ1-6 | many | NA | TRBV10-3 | TGTGCCATCAGTGAGTGGGGTGAGGGGGGGTACTCACCCCTCCACTTT | CAISEWGEGGYSPLHF
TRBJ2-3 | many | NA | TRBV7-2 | TGTGCCAGCAGCTTACAGGCATCTAGCACAGATACGCAGTATTTT | CASSLQASSTDTQYF
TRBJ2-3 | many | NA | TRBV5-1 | TGCGCCAGCAGCTTGGAGCTCCGAGATACGCAGTATTTT | CASSLELRDTQYF
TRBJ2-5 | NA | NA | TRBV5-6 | TGTGCCAGCAGCTCCCCATGGACCGGAGAAACCCAGTACTTC | CASSSPWTGETQYF
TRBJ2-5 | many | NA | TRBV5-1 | TGCGCCAGCAGTCAGCTTACAGGGAACCAAGAGACCCAGTACTTC | CASSQLTGNQETQYF
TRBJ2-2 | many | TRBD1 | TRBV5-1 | TGCGCCAGCGGTGCCGGGACAGGGTTCACCGGGGAGCTGTTTTTT | CASGAGTGFTGELFF
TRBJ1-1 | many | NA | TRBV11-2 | TGTGCCAGCAGCTTACCGGCAGGGAAAGGCACTGAAGCTTTCTTT | CASSLPAGKGTEAFF
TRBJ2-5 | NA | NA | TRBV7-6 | TGTTCCAGCACCCCGTCAGAGACCCAGTACTTC | CSSTPSETQYF
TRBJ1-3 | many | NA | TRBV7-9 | TGTGCCAGCAGCGTTGACAGCCGAAGCTCTGGAAACACCATATATTTT | CASSVDSRSSGNTIYF
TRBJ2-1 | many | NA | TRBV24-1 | TGTGCCACCAGTGGTCCCCCGGGGTTAGCGGCGAGCTCCTACAATGAGCAGTTCTTC | CATSGPPGLAASSYNEQFF
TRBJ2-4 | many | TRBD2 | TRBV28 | TGTGCCAGCAGTTCCGGGGGGACTAGCGAAAACATTCAGTACTTC | CASSSGGTSENIQYF
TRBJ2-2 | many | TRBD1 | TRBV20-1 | TGCAGTGCGGTAGGACAGGGGCACACCGGGGAGCTGTTTTTT | CSAVGQGHTGELFF
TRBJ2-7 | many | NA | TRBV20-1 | TGCAGTGCCGTTCAGGGAATTGACGAGCAGTACTTC | CSAVQGIDEQYF
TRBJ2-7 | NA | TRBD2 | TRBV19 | TGTGCCAGTAGTATAAGGGGACTAGGAGCCTACGAGCAGTACTTC | CASSIRGLGAYEQYF
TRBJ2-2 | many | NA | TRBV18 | TGTGCCAGCTCATCTCGGGTGATCGGGGCCGGGGAGCTGTTTTTT | CASSSRVIGAGELFF
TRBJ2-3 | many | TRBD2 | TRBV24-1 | TGTGCCACCAGTGATTTTGGAGCTAGCGGGGGGCGAGATACGCAGTATTTT | CATSDFGASGGRDTQYF
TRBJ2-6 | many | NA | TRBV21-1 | TGTGCCAGCAGCAAAACAGGGGGTACCCTCTCTGGGGCCAACGTCCTGACTTTC | CASSKTGGTLSGANVLTF
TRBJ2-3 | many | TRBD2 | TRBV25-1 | TGTGCCAGCAGGCGGACTAGCGCAGATACGCAGTATTTT | CASRRTSADTQYF
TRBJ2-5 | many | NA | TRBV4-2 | TGTGCCAGCAGCCAAGACGGGCTAGCAGTGGAGACCCAGTACTTC | CASSQDGLAVETQYF
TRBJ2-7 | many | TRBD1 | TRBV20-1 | TGCAGTGCTAGGAGGCAGGGGGCTGATACCCAGTACTTC | CSARRQGADTQYF
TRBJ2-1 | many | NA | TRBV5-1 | TGCGCCAGCAGCTTGGTGGGGGACAATGAGCAGTTCTTC | CASSLVGDNEQFF
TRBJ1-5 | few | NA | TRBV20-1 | TGCAGTGCTAGAGGGGTTGAAGGCTCGACAGAATATCAGCCCCAGCATTTT | CSARGVEGSTEYQPQHF
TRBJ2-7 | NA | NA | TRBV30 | TGTGCCTGGAGTGGAGACAGGTACGAGCAGTACTTC | CAWSGDRYEQYF
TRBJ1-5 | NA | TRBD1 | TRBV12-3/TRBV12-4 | TGTGCCAGCACCGGCGGACAGGGGGAACTGGCCCAGCATTTT | CASTGGQGELAQHF
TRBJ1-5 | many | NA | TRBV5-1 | TGCGCCAGCAGCTTAGCGGGGCTCGGGATGGAGCCCCAGCATTTT | CASSLAGLGMEPQHF
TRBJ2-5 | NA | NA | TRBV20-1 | TGCAGTGCTAGTATGGGACCAAAGGGGGCCCAGTACTTC | CSASMGPKGAQYF
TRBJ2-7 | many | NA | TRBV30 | TGTGCCTGGAGTGGGGACGGATACGAGCAGTACTTC | CAWSGDGYEQYF
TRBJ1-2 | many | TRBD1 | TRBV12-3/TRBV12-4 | TGTGCCAGCAGTTACGGACAGGGGACAAACTATGGCTACACCTTC | CASSYGQGTNYGYTF
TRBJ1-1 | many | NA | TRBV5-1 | TGCGCCAGCAGCTTGGGAGTCACAGACCATAACACTGAAGCTTTCTTT | CASSLGVTDHNTEAFF
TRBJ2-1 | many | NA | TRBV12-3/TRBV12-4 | TGTGCCAGCAGCCCCGGGACCGCGCTCCCTGAGCAGTTCTTC | CASSPGTALPEQFF
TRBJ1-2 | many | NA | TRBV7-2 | TGTGCCAGCAGCTCAGGCTCGACGGAGGGTGGTAGCTATGGCTACACCTTC | CASSSGSTEGGSYGYTF
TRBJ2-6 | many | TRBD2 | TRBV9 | TGTGCCAGCAGCGTAGGACTAGCGGGGATGTCTGGGGCCAACGTCCTGACTTTC | CASSVGLAGMSGANVLTF
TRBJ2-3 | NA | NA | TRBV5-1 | TGCGCCAGCAACTACGCAGATACGCAGTATTTT | CASNYADTQYF
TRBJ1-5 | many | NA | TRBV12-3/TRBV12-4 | TGTGCCAGCAGTCCCCCGGGGGGTACCGATCAGCCCCAGCATTTT | CASSPPGGTDQPQHF
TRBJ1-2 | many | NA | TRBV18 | TGTGCCAGCTCACCATCCATAGGGGACTATGGCTACACCTTC | CASSPSIGDYGYTF
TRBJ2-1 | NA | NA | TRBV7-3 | TGTGCCAGCAGCGCAAAACAGGTTGCCTACAATGAGCAGTTCTTC | CASSAKQVAYNEQFF
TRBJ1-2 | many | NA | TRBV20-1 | TGCAGTGCCCCTCGGTGGGGGACCTATGGCTACACCTTC | CSAPRWGTYGYTF
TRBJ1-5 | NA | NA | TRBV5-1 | TGTACCAGCAGCTTGGGGGCAGGGGACAACAATCAGCCCCAGCATTTT | CTSSLGAGDNNQPQHF
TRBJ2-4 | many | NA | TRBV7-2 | TGTGCCAGCAGCTCCCGAGGGGGTGTCTCCGGAGGGATGGACATTCAGTACTTC | CASSSRGGVSGGMDIQYF
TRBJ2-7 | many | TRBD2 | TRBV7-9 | TGTGCCAGCAGCCCCAGCGGGGGGTGGGGCTACGAGCAGTACTTC | CASSPSGGWGYEQYF
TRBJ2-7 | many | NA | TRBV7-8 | TGTGCCAGCAGCTCAGGACGTTACGAGCAGTACTTC | CASSSGRYEQYF
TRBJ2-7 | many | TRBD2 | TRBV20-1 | TGCAGTGCGAGAGATCTAGCGGGGGTTTCCTACGAGCAGTACTTC | CSARDLAGVSYEQYF
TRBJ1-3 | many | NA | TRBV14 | TGTGCCAGCAGCCAACCGGGCTCTGGAAACACCATATATTTT | CASSQPGSGNTIYF
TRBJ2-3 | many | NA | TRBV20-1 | TGCAGTGCTAGAGCCACAGATACGCAGTATTTT | CSARATDTQYF